One and the same sample provided the 4 T cell receptor beta chains below, sequenced in a study of cytomegalovirus exposure and HLA in healthy donors. This PCR relied on a set of 60 Vbeta primers and 13 Jbeta primers. Sequencing was performed with immunoSEQ multiplex PCR; in TCRdb, only in-frame clones are kept and a portion is missing. The data show 120,000 to 150,000 clones, about 79% seen once. Input material: PBMCs. These receptors originate from a male donor in good health and CMV-seronegative.

This chain uses TRBV15 with TRBJ2-7; the D gene is possibly TRBD1 (6 bases). Germline V gene lookup returns CDR1 LNHNV and CDR2 YYDKDF (reference sequence). The V and J ends lost 5 bases and 5 bases respectively, with 19 bases between them. This CDR3 comprises 15 residues. The CDR3 protein is CATSGKQGKSNEQYF. In DNA, the CDR3 is TGTGCCACCAGCGGCAAACAGGGTAAGAGCAACGAGCAGTACTTC.

The chain combines TRBV2 with TRBJ1-5; weak D call: TRBD1 (6 bases). Germline loops: CDR1 SNHLY, CDR2 FYNNEI. This CDR3 region has 13 residues. Trimming shortened V by 6 bases and J by 10 bases, and 16 bases separated the two germline ends. CDR3 bases: TGTGCCAGCAGGGGCAGGGGTATCAGCCCCCAGCATTTT. Its translation: CASRGRGISPQHF. Together with reference TRBV2 and TRBJ1-5, the CDR3 gives the full variable domain: EPEVTQTPSHQVTQMGQEVILRCVPISNHLYFYWYRQILGQKVEFLVSFYNNEISEKSEIFDDQFSVERPDGSNFTLKIRSTKLEDSAMYFCASRGRGISPQHFGDGTRLSIL.

Turning to this clone: The germline gene is not matched at one end of the junction; a read error may be the cause. V and J are TRBV29-1 and TRBJ1-2; tentative D call: TRBD1 (6 bases). The germline V gene encodes CDR1 SQVTM and CDR2 ANQGSEA. The CDR3 loop spans 13 amino acids. The CDR3 DNA is TGCAGCGTTGAAAGAGGCGCGGGGGCAGGAAGGGCCTTC. It specifies CSVERGAGAGRAF.

This chain connects TRBV6-5 to TRBJ1-1; no firm D call. V was trimmed by 6 bases and J by 1 base, leaving 9 bases between them. The CDR3 contains 13 residues. CDR1 is MNHEY and CDR2 is SVGAGI in the germline V gene. For the CDR3, the DNA is TGTGCCAGCAGCTACCTTAAGAACACTGAAGCTTTCTTT. This encodes CASSYLKNTEAFF.